The rows below give T cell receptor beta chains drawn from one sample of a study of blood T cell repertoires in COVID-19. Assay used: immunoSEQ multiplex PCR; TCRdb lists only in-frame clones, some missing. The sample records about 220,000 clones, 83% being singletons. The sequenced sample consisted of PBMCs or T cells enriched from blood (not recorded which). All receptors derive from a woman aged 45 to 65 who had been exposed to COVID-19. Both conserved end residues are part of each CDR3. Fields, in order: CDR3 length, clone size, V gene, J gene, D gene, CDR3 DNA, CDR3 protein. The D gene is left open where the match is weak. Some rows have no size entry. The others give once, few or many, or a class for an expanded clone.

cdr3_length: 17
clone_size: few
v_call: TRBV5-1
j_call: TRBJ1-3
d_call: -
cdr3_nt: TGCGCCAGCAGCCGCCAGGTCGCGGGTTTAGCTGGAAACACCATATATTTT
cdr3_aa: CASSRQVAGLAGNTIYF

cdr3_length: 19
clone_size: -
v_call: TRBV4-2
j_call: TRBJ2-2
d_call: TRBD1
cdr3_nt: TGTGCCAGCAGCCAAGACCCCCTCAGACAGGGGATATACACCGGGGAGCTGTTTTTT
cdr3_aa: CASSQDPLRQGIYTGELFF

cdr3_length: 13
clone_size: few
v_call: TRBV27
j_call: TRBJ2-5
d_call: -
cdr3_nt: TGTGCCAGCAGTTTATCCGGGGTAGGGACCCAGTACTTC
cdr3_aa: CASSLSGVGTQYF

cdr3_length: 15
clone_size: -
v_call: TRBV28
j_call: TRBJ2-2
d_call: TRBD2
cdr3_nt: TGTGCCAGCAGTTTACAGCGGGGTTTAACCGGGGAGCTGTTTTTT
cdr3_aa: CASSLQRGLTGELFF

cdr3_length: 16
clone_size: -
v_call: TRBV4-3
j_call: TRBJ1-2
d_call: TRBD1
cdr3_nt: TGCGCCAGCAGCCAAGAACCGGGACAGCGGGCCCTAGACTACACCTTC
cdr3_aa: CASSQEPGQRALDYTF

cdr3_length: 17
clone_size: -
v_call: TRBV5-5
j_call: TRBJ2-2
d_call: TRBD1
cdr3_nt: TGTGCCAGCAGCTTCCGGGACAGGGCCCCGTTGGCCGGGGAGCTGTTTTTT
cdr3_aa: CASSFRDRAPLAGELFF

cdr3_length: 12
clone_size: -
v_call: TRBV2
j_call: TRBJ1-5
d_call: -
cdr3_nt: TGTGCCAGCAGTGGACTAAATCAGCCCCAGCATTTT
cdr3_aa: CASSGLNQPQHF

cdr3_length: 13
clone_size: -
v_call: TRBV27
j_call: TRBJ1-5
d_call: -
cdr3_nt: TGTGATCCCGGGGAAAATAGCAATCAGCCCCAGCATTTT
cdr3_aa: CDPGENSNQPQHF

cdr3_length: 16
clone_size: -
v_call: TRBV4-1
j_call: TRBJ1-3
d_call: -
cdr3_nt: TGCGCCAGCAGCCAAGATGAGAGGGTCTCCGGAAACACCATATATTTT
cdr3_aa: CASSQDERVSGNTIYF

cdr3_length: 11
clone_size: -
v_call: TRBV20-1
j_call: TRBJ2-7
d_call: -
cdr3_nt: TGCAGTGCTAGAGGAGGGTCCCTGCAGTACTTC
cdr3_aa: CSARGGSLQYF

cdr3_length: 14
clone_size: few
v_call: TRBV5-4
j_call: TRBJ2-7
d_call: TRBD1
cdr3_nt: TGTGCCAGCAGCTCCGGACAGGGGAGTTACGAGCAGTACTTC
cdr3_aa: CASSSGQGSYEQYF

cdr3_length: 16
clone_size: -
v_call: TRBV10-3
j_call: TRBJ1-1
d_call: -
cdr3_nt: TGTGCCATCAGTGCCAGGGGACAAAGTATGAACACTGAAGCTTTCTTT
cdr3_aa: CAISARGQSMNTEAFF

cdr3_length: 16
clone_size: -
v_call: TRBV5-8
j_call: TRBJ1-5
d_call: TRBD1
cdr3_nt: TGTGCCAGCAGCTCGGGACAGGCTTCGCCCAATCAGCCCCAGCATTTT
cdr3_aa: CASSSGQASPNQPQHF

cdr3_length: 14
clone_size: -
v_call: TRBV5-1
j_call: TRBJ2-3
d_call: TRBD2
cdr3_nt: TGCGCCAGCAGCTTGACTAGCGGGATAGATACGCAGTATTTT
cdr3_aa: CASSLTSGIDTQYF

cdr3_length: 14
clone_size: -
v_call: TRBV6-5
j_call: TRBJ2-7
d_call: TRBD2
cdr3_nt: TGTGCCAGTCTCCTAGCGGGGGAGGCTCACGAGCAGTACTTC
cdr3_aa: CASLLAGEAHEQYF

cdr3_length: 17
clone_size: -
v_call: TRBV27
j_call: TRBJ2-1
d_call: TRBD2
cdr3_nt: TGTGCCAGCAGCCCCTCTAGCGGGGATCTTGCAATTTATGAGCAGTTCTTC
cdr3_aa: CASSPSSGDLAIYEQFF

cdr3_length: 15
clone_size: once
v_call: TRBV3-1/TRBV3-2
j_call: TRBJ1-1
d_call: TRBD1
cdr3_nt: TGTGCCAGCAGCCCCAGGACAGGGGGCAACACTGAAGCTTTCTTT
cdr3_aa: CASSPRTGGNTEAFF

cdr3_length: 16
clone_size: -
v_call: TRBV7-9
j_call: TRBJ2-1
d_call: -
cdr3_nt: TGTGCCAGCAGCTCCGAAGAGAGAACCAACAGGGATGAGCAGTTCTTC
cdr3_aa: CASSSEERTNRDEQFF

cdr3_length: 15
clone_size: -
v_call: TRBV10-2
j_call: TRBJ1-6
d_call: -
cdr3_nt: TGCGCCAGCAGTACGGACAGCTCCTATAATTCACCCCTCCACTTT
cdr3_aa: CASSTDSSYNSPLHF

cdr3_length: 14
clone_size: -
v_call: TRBV19
j_call: TRBJ1-1
d_call: TRBD1
cdr3_nt: TGTGCCAGTAGGGGGACAGGGGGCGACGGTGAAGCTTTCTTT
cdr3_aa: CASRGTGGDGEAFF

cdr3_length: 15
clone_size: once
v_call: TRBV19
j_call: TRBJ1-5
d_call: TRBD1
cdr3_nt: TGTGCCAGTAGTAGCGGACAGGCTACCAATCAGCCCCAGCATTTT
cdr3_aa: CASSSGQATNQPQHF

cdr3_length: 15
clone_size: -
v_call: TRBV13
j_call: TRBJ2-7
d_call: TRBD1
cdr3_nt: TGTGCCAGCAGCGCCCGGGACAGGGGTCGATACGAGCAGTACTTC
cdr3_aa: CASSARDRGRYEQYF

cdr3_length: 16
clone_size: -
v_call: TRBV5-1
j_call: TRBJ1-6
d_call: -
cdr3_nt: TGCGCCGTTTCTAATTCGACAGGCTTCTATAATTCACCCCTCCACTTT
cdr3_aa: CAVSNSTGFYNSPLHF

cdr3_length: 15
clone_size: -
v_call: TRBV9
j_call: TRBJ1-1
d_call: -
cdr3_nt: TGTGCCAGCAGCGTAGTAGGGGTTGGGGACACTGAAGCTTTCTTT
cdr3_aa: CASSVVGVGDTEAFF

cdr3_length: 12
clone_size: -
v_call: TRBV29-1
j_call: TRBJ2-5
d_call: -
cdr3_nt: TGCAGCGCCCGGGTGGGAGGAGAGACCCAGTACTTC
cdr3_aa: CSARVGGETQYF

cdr3_length: 11
clone_size: -
v_call: TRBV28
j_call: TRBJ2-3
d_call: -
cdr3_nt: TGTGCCAGCAGTACCCCGGGGACGCAGTATTTT
cdr3_aa: CASSTPGTQYF

cdr3_length: 16
clone_size: -
v_call: TRBV13
j_call: TRBJ2-7
d_call: TRBD1
cdr3_nt: TGTGCCAGCAGCTTCGAGGCCGGGACAGGGGGTCGCGAGCAGTACTTC
cdr3_aa: CASSFEAGTGGREQYF